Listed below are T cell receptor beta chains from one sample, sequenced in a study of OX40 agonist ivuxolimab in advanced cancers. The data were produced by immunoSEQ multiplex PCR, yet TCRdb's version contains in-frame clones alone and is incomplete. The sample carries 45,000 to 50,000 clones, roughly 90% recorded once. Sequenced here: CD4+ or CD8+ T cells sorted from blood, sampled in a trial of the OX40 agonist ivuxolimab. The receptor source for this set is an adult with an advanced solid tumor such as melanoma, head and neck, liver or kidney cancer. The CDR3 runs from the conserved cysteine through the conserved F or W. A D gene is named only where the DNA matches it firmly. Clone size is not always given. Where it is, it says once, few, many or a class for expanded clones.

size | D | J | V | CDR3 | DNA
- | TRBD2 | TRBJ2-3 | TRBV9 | CASSTTRGRVDTQYF | TGTGCCAGCAGCACTACTCGCGGGAGGGTGGATACGCAGTATTTT
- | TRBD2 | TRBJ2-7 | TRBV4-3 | CASSQQAGGYEQYF | TGCGCCAGCAGCCAACAAGCCGGGGGGTACGAGCAGTACTTC
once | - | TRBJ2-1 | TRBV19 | CASSGPEQFF | TGTGCCAGTAGCGGTCCCGAGCAGTTCTTC
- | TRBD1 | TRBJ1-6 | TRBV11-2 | CASSHGQGYSPLHF | TGTGCCAGCAGCCATGGACAGGGTTATTCACCCCTCCACTTT
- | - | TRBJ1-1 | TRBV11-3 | CASSFFPEAFF | TGTGCCAGCAGCTTTTTCCCTGAAGCTTTCTTT
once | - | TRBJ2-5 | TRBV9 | CASSVEGGTEETQYF | TGTGCCAGCAGCGTAGAAGGGGGAACGGAAGAGACCCAGTACTTC
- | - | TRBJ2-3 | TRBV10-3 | CAISGIWLAQGDGGSDTQYF | TGTGCCATCAGTGGTATATGGCTAGCGCAAGGAGATGGAGGTTCCGATACGCAGTATTTT
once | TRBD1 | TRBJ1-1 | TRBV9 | CASSPTGGTREAFF | TGTGCCAGCAGCCCAACAGGGGGCACGAGGGAAGCTTTCTTT
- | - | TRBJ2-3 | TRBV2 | CASSERVDTQYF | TGTGCCAGCAGTGAAAGAGTAGATACGCAGTATTTT
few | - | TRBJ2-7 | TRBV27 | CASRLGTEQYF | TGTGCCAGCAGGCTCGGGACAGAGCAGTACTTC
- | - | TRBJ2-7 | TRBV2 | CASSVLDRNSYEQYF | TGTGCCAGCAGTGTTCTGGACAGAAATTCCTACGAGCAGTACTTC
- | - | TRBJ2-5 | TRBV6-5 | CASRMGGGVQETQYF | TGTGCCAGCAGGATGGGCGGGGGCGTTCAAGAGACCCAGTACTTC
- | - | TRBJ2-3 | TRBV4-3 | CASSPTLSYRSTDTQYF | TGCGCCAGCAGCCCCACTCTTAGCTACCGAAGCACAGATACGCAGTATTTT
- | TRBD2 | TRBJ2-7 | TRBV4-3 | CASSQGLATAYEQYF | TGCGCCAGCAGCCAAGGACTAGCGACCGCCTACGAGCAGTACTTC
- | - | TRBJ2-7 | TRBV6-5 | CASSPGTMGTEQYF | TGTGCCAGCAGTCCCGGGACAATGGGCACCGAGCAGTACTTC
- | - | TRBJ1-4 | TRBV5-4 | CASGARGNEKLFF | TGTGCCAGCGGAGCGAGGGGTAATGAAAAACTGTTTTTT
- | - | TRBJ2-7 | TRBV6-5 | CASSYTEEQYF | TGTGCCAGCAGTTATACAGAGGAGCAGTACTTC
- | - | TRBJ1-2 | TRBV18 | CASSPRHANYGYTF | TGTGCCAGCTCACCCCGACATGCAAACTATGGCTACACCTTC
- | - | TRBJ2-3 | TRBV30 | CAWSAQATSTDTQYF | TGTGCCTGGAGCGCTCAGGCAACTAGCACAGATACGCAGTATTTT
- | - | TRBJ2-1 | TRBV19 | CASSDGTSPIVEQFF | TGTGCCAGTAGTGACGGGACTTCCCCCATTGTGGAGCAGTTCTTC
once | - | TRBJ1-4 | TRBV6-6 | CASSDLGPDNEKLFF | TGTGCCAGCAGCGACCTCGGACCGGATAATGAAAAACTGTTTTTT
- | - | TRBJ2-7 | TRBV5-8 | CASSVAGAGEQYF | TGTGCCAGCAGCGTCGCAGGGGCAGGCGAGCAGTACTTC
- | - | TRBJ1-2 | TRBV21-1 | CASSKVLKEGAKTNGYTF | TGTGCCAGCAGCAAAGTCCTCAAGGAGGGGGCGAAAACCAATGGCTACACCTTC
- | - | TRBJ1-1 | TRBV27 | CASSLYDVGTEAFF | TGTGCCAGCAGTCTCTATGACGTGGGCACTGAAGCTTTCTTT
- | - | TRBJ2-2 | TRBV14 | CASSQVGGARELFF | TGTGCCAGCAGCCAAGTTGGGGGAGCCAGGGAGCTGTTTTTT
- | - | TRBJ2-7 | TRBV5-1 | CASSLTGTGNYEQYF | TGCGCCAGCAGCTTAACCGGGACTGGCAACTACGAGCAGTACTTC
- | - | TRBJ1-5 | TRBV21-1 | CASSSPPGGAGNQPQHF | TGTGCCAGCAGCAGTCCCCCCGGGGGGGCGGGCAATCAGCCCCAGCATTTT
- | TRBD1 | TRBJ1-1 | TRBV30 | CAWRPRGRGHTEAFF | TGTGCCTGGAGGCCTAGGGGCAGGGGGCACACTGAAGCTTTCTTT
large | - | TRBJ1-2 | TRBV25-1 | CASSDYTGDGYTF | TGTGCCAGCAGTGACTATACCGGGGATGGCTACACCTTC
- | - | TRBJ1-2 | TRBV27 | CASSPRGGGYGYTF | TGTGCCAGCAGTCCCCGGGGCGGTGGATATGGCTACACCTTC
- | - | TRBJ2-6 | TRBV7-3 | CASSLTGSGANVLTF | TGTGCCAGCAGCTTAACGGGGTCTGGGGCCAACGTCCTGACTTTC
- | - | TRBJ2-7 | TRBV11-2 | CASSSTGFYEQYF | TGTGCCAGCAGCTCAACAGGGTTCTACGAGCAGTACTTC
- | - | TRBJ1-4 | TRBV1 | CTSSRGFQGARRIEKLFF | TGCACCAGCAGCCGCGGATTCCAGGGGGCGCGGCGGATCGAAAAACTGTTTTTT
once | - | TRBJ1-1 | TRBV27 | CASSLGGDTEAFF | TGTGCCAGCAGTCTCGGAGGGGACACTGAAGCTTTCTTT
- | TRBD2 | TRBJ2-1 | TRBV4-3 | CASSQAGTSDYNEQFF | TGCGCCAGCAGCCAAGCCGGGACTAGCGACTACAATGAGCAGTTCTTC
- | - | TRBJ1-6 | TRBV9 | CASSEPRGSGGGNSPLHF | TGTGCCAGCAGCGAGCCTCGGGGGTCCGGGGGCGGTAATTCACCCCTCCACTTT
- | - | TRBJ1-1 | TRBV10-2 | CASSESIRNTEAFF | TGCGCCAGCAGTGAGTCGATTAGGAACACTGAAGCTTTCTTT
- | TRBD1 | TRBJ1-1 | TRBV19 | CASSAHRGTEAFF | TGTGCCAGTAGTGCTCACAGGGGCACTGAAGCTTTCTTT
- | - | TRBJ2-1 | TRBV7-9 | CASKNEQFF | TGTGCCAGCAAGAATGAGCAGTTCTTC
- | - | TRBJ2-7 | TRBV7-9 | CASSPSGRPYEQYF | TGTGCCAGCAGCCCCTCGGGGAGACCCTACGAGCAGTACTTC
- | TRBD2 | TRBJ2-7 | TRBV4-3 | CASSQGGLDRDLAGVYEQYF | TGCGCCAGCAGCCAAGGCGGGCTCGACAGGGATCTAGCGGGAGTGTACGAGCAGTACTTC
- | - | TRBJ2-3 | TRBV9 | CASNPSGPDTQYF | TGTGCCAGCAATCCTTCGGGCCCAGATACGCAGTATTTT
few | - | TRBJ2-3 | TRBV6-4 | CASSDEENTDTQYF | TGTGCCAGCAGTGACGAGGAGAACACAGATACGCAGTATTTT
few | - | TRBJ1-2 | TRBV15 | CATSRDQVAGYTF | TGTGCCACCAGCAGAGATCAAGTGGCTGGCTACACCTTC
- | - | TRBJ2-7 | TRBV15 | CATSPFSVYEQYF | TGTGCCACCAGCCCCTTCTCGGTTTACGAGCAGTACTTC
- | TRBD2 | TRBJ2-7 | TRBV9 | CASSPPGAGDSNEQYF | TGTGCCAGCAGCCCACCGGGAGCGGGAGACAGCAACGAGCAGTACTTC
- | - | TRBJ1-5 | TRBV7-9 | CASSLQGSQPQHF | TGTGCCAGCAGCTTACAGGGGAGTCAGCCCCAGCATTTT
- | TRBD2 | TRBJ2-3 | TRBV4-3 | CASSHPTSGTDTQYF | TGCGCCAGCAGCCACCCGACTAGCGGCACAGATACGCAGTATTTT
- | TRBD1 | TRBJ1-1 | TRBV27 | CASSLWQGASTEAFF | TGTGCCAGCAGTTTATGGCAGGGGGCCTCCACTGAAGCTTTCTTT
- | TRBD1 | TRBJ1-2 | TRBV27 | CASSLSYRGYYGYTF | TGTGCCAGCAGTTTATCGTACAGGGGGTACTATGGCTACACCTTC
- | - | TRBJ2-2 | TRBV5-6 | CASSFAPGVRTGELFF | TGTGCCAGCAGCTTCGCCCCAGGGGTGCGCACCGGGGAGCTGTTTTTT
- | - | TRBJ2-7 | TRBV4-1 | CASSQGTPYEQYF | TGCGCCAGCAGCCAAGGGACACCTTACGAGCAGTACTTC
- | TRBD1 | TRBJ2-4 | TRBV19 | CASSIVPGQGNIQYF | TGTGCCAGTAGTATAGTTCCGGGACAGGGAAACATTCAGTACTTC